The present T cell receptor (beta chain) was sequenced within a study of CD8 T cells in ankylosing spondylitis. With respect to this clonotype: Its antigen is still unknown.

Researchers built TCR beta libraries using quantitative 5'-RACE with molecular barcodes. TCRdb passed the 5' RACE reads through MiXCR, listing each CDR3 protein once. The data show 69,000 or so distinct CDR3 sequences, approximately 5.3% seen once. Study conclusions and caveats: As for the disease-linked clones, they showed a CD8+ phenotype and occurred at relatively low frequencies in peripheral blood. Seemingly distinctive of ankylosing spondylitis blood was a TCR beta motif formed by eight highly homologous variants.

The CDR3 totals 12 residues. The germline V gene has CDR1 PRHDT and CDR2 FYEKMQ (reference sequence). The V gene lost 4 bases and the J gene lost 7 bases, with 11 bases spanning the gap. The TCR comes from a male donor with ankylosing spondylitis or in good health (not recorded which). Specimen: blood, either unsorted or a sorted T cell fraction (not recorded which). The chain has TRBV13 and TRBJ2-7; D is undetermined. The DNA for the CDR3 is TGTGCCAGCAGCTCATTACAGACAGAGCAGTACTTC. Amino acids: CASSSLQTEQYF.